This TCR beta chain derives from a study of technical replicates of blood from a few donors. The protocol was immunoSEQ multiplex PCR, while the TCRdb copy is restricted to in-frame clones and leaves out a portion. Here the sample spans about 97,000 clones, roughly 95% being singletons. The V gene lost 0 bases and the J gene lost 4 bases, with 12 bases spanning the gap. Germline CDR1 LGHNA, CDR2 YNFKEQ. CDR3 length equals 16 residues. This TCR was sampled from a human donor in good health. Sequencing used T cells isolated from PBMCs. The chain links TRBV4-2 to TRBJ2-2, with D maybe TRBD1 (5 bases). This CDR3 is CASSQEGLQGTGELFF. In DNA form, the CDR3 reads TGTGCCAGCAGCCAAGAAGGTCTTCAGGGCACCGGGGAGCTGTTTTTT.